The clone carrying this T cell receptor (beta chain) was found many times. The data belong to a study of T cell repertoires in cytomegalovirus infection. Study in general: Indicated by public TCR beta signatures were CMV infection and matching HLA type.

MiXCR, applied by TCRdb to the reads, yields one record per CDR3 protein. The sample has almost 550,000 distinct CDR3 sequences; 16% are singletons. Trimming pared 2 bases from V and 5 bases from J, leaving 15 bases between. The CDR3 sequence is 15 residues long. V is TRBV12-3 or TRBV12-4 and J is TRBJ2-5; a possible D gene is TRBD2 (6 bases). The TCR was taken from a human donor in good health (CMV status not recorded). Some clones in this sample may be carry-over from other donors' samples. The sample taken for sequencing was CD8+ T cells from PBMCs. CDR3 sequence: CASSLSGDRLETQYF. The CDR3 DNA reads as TGTGCCAGCAGTTTATCGGGGGATCGACTGGAGACCCAGTACTTC.